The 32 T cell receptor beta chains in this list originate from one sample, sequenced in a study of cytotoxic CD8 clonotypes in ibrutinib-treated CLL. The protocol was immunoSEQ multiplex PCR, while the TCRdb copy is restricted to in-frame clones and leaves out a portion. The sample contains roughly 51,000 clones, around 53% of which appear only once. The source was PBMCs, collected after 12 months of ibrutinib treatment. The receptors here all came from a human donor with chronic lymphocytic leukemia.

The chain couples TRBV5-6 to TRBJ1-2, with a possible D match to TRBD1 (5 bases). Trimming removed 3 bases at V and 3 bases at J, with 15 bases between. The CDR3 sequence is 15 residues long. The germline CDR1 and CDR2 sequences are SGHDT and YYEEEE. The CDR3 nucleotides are TGTGCCAGCAGCTCGACTGACACAGGTCACTATGGCTACACCTTC. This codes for CASSSTDTGHYGYTF. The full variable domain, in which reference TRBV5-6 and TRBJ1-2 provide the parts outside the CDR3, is DAGVTQSPTHLIKTRGQQVTLRCSPKSGHDTVSWYQQALGQGPQFIFQYYEEEERQRGNFPDRFSGHQFPNYSSELNVNALLLGDSALYLCASSSTDTGHYGYTFGSGTRLTVV.

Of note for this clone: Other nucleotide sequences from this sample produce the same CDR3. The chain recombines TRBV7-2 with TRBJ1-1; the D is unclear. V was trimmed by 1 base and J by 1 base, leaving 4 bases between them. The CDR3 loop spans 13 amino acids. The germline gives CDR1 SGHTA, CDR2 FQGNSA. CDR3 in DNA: TGTGCCAGCAGCTTAGACAGGAACACTGAAGCTTTCTTT. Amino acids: CASSLDRNTEAFF.

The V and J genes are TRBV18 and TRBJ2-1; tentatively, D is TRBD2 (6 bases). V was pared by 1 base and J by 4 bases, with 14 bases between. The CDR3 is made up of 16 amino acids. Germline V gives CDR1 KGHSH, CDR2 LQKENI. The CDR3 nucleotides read TGTGCCAGCTCACCACGAGTGGGAGGAGAGTACAATGAGCAGTTCTTC. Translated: CASSPRVGGEYNEQFF.

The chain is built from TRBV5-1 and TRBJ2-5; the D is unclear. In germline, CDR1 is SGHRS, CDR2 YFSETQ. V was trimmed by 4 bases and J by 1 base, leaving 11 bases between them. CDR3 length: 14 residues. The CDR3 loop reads CASSASGTQETQYF. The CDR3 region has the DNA TGCGCCAGCAGCGCCTCAGGAACCCAAGAGACCCAGTACTTC.

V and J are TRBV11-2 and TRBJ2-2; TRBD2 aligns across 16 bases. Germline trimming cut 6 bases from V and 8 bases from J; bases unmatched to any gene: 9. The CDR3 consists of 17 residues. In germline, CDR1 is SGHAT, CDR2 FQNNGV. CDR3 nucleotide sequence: TGTGCCAGCAGAGACGGGACTAGCGGGAGGGCCTCGGGGGAGCTGTTTTTT. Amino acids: CASRDGTSGRASGELFF. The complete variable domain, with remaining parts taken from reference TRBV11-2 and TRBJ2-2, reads EAGVAQSPRYKIIEKRQSVAFWCNPISGHATLYWYQQILGQGPKLLIQFQNNGVVDDSQLPKDRFSAERLKGVDSTLKIQPAKLEDSAVYLCASRDGTSGRASGELFFGEGSRLTVL.

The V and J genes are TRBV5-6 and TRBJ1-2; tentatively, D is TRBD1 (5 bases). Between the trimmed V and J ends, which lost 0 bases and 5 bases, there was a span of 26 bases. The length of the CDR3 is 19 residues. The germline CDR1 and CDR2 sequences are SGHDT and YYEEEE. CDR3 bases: TGTGCCAGCAGCTTGGAGGGCCCGTGGGACCCCGCTATTAGTTATGGCTACACCTTC. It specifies CASSLEGPWDPAISYGYTF.

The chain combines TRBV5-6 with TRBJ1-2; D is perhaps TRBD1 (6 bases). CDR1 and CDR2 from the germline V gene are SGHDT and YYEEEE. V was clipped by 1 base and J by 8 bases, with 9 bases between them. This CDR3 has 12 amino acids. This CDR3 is CASSLNRVGYTF. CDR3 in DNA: TGTGCCAGCAGCTTGAACAGGGTAGGCTACACCTTC.

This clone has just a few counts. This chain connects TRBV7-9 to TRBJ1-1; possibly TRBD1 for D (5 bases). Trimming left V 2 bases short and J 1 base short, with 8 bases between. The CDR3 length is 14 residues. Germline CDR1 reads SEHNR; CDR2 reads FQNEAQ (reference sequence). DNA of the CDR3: TGTGCCAGCAGCTTATCGGGGGGGAACACTGAAGCTTTCTTT. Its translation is CASSLSGGNTEAFF.

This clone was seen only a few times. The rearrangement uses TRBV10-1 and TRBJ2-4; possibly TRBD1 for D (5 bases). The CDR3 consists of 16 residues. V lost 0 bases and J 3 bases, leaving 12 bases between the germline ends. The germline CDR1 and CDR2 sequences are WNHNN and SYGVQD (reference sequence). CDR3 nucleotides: TGCGCCAGCAGTGAGTCAAGGGGTTCCGGCAAAAACATTCAGTACTTC. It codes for CASSESRGSGKNIQYF.

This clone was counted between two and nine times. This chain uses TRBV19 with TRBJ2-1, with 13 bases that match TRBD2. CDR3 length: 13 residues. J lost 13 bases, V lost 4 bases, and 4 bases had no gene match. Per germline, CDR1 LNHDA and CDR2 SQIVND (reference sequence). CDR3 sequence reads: CASSTGLAGEQFF. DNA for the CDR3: TGTGCCAGTAGTACTGGACTAGCGGGAGAACAGTTCTTC.

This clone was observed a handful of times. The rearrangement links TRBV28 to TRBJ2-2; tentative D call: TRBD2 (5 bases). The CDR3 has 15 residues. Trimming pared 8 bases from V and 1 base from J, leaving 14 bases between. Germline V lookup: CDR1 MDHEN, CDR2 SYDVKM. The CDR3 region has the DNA TGTGCCAGCGGGCTGAGGGAAGGGAACACCGGGGAGCTGTTTTTT. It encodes CASGLREGNTGELFF. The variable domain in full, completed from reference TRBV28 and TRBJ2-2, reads DVKVTQSSRYLVKRTGEKVFLECVQDMDHENMFWYRQDPGLGLRLIYFSYDVKMKEKGDIPEGYSVSREKKERFSLILESASTNQTSMYLCASGLREGNTGELFFGEGSRLTVL.

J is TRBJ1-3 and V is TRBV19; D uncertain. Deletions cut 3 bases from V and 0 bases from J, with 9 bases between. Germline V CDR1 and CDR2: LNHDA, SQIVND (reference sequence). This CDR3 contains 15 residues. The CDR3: CASSIERLSGNTIYF. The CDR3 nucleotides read TGTGCCAGTAGTATTGAACGGCTCTCTGGAAACACCATATATTTT. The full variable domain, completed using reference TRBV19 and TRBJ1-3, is DGGITQSPKYLFRKEGQNVTLSCEQNLNHDAMYWYRQDPGQGLRLIYYSQIVNDFQKGDIAEGYSVSREKKESFPLTVTSAQKNPTAFYLCASSIERLSGNTIYFGEGSWLTVV.

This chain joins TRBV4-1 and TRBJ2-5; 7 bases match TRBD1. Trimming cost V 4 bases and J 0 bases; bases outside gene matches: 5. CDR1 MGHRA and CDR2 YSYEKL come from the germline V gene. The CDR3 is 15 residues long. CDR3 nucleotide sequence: TGCGCCAGCAGCCGCCCGACAGGGAACCAAGAGACCCAGTACTTC. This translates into CASSRPTGNQETQYF.

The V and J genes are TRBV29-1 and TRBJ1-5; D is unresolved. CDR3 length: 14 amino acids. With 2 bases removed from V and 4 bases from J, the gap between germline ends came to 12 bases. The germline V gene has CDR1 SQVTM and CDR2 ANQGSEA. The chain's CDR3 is CSVELGSGNQPQHF. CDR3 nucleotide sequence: TGCAGCGTTGAACTGGGGTCGGGAAATCAGCCCCAGCATTTT. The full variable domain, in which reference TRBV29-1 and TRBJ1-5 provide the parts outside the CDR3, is SAVISQKPSRDICQRGTSLTIQCQVDSQVTMMFWYRQQPGQSLTLIATANQGSEATYESGFVIDKFPISRPNLTFSTLTVSNMSPEDSSIYLCSVELGSGNQPQHFGDGTRLSIL.

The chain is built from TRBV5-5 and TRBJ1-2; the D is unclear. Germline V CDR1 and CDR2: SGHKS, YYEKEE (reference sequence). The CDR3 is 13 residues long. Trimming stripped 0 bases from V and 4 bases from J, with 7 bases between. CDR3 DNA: TGTGCCAGCAGCTTGGAGTCAGGCTATGGCTACACCTTC. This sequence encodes CASSLESGYGYTF.

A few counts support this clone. The CDR3 region is CASRDGLSYEQYF. The DNA of the CDR3 is TGTGCCAGCAGAGACGGACTGTCCTACGAGCAGTACTTC. This sequence joins TRBV2 and TRBJ2-7, with a possible D match to TRBD2 (5 bases). The germline V and J ends were trimmed by 6 bases and 1 base, with 10 bases remaining between them. The CDR3 loop spans 13 amino acids. Looked up from germline, CDR1 is SNHLY and CDR2 is FYNNEI. The full variable domain, its missing parts supplied by reference TRBV2 and TRBJ2-7, is EPEVTQTPSHQVTQMGQEVILRCVPISNHLYFYWYRQILGQKVEFLVSFYNNEISEKSEIFDDQFSVERPDGSNFTLKIRSTKLEDSAMYFCASRDGLSYEQYFGPGTRLTVT.

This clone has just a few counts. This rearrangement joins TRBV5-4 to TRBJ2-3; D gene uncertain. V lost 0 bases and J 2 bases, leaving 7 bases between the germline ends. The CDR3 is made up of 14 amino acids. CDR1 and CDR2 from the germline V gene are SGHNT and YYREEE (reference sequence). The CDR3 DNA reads TGTGCCAGCAGCTTGGAGACAAACACAGATACGCAGTATTTT. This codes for CASSLETNTDTQYF.

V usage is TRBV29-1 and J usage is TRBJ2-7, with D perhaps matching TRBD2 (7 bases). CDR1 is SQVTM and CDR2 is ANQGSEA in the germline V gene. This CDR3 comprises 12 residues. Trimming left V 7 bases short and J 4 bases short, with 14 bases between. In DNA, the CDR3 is TGCAGCGGGGGAGGGACAATTTACGAGCAGTACTTC. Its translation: CSGGGTIYEQYF.

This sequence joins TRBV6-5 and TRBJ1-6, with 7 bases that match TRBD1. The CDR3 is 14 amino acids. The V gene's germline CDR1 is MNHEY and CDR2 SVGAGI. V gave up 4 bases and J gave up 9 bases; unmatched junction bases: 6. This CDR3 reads CASSSDRPTSPLHF. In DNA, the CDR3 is TGTGCCAGCAGTTCGGACAGGCCGACTTCACCCCTCCACTTT.

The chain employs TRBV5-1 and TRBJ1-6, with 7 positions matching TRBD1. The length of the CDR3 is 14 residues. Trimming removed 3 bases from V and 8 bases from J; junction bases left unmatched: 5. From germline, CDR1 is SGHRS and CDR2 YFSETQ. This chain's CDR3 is CASSSYRGHSPLHF. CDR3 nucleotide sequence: TGCGCCAGCAGCTCCTACAGGGGTCATTCACCCCTCCACTTT.

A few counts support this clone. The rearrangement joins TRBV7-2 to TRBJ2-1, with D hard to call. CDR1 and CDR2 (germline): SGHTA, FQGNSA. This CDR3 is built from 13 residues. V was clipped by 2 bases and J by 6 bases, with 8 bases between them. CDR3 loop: CASSLWESNEQFF. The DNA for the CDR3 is TGTGCCAGCAGCTTATGGGAATCCAATGAGCAGTTCTTC. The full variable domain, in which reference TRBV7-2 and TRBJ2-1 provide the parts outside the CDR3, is GAGVSQSPSNKVTEKGKDVELRCDPISGHTALYWYRQSLGQGLEFLIYFQGNSAPDKSGLPSDRFSAERTGGSVSTLTIQRTQQEDSAVYLCASSLWESNEQFFGPGTRLTVL.

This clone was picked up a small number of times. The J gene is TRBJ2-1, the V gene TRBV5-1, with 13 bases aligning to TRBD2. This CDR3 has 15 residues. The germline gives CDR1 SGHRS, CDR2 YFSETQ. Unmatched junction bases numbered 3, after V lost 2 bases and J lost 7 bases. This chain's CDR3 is CASSFGLAGVNEQFF. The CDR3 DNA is TGCGCCAGCAGCTTTGGACTAGCGGGAGTGAATGAGCAGTTCTTC.

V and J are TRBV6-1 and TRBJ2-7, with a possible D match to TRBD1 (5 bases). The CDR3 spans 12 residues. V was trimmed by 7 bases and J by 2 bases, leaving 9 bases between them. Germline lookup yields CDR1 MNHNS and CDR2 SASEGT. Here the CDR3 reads CASNGATYEQYF. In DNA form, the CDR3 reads TGTGCCAGCAATGGGGCCACCTACGAGCAGTACTTC.

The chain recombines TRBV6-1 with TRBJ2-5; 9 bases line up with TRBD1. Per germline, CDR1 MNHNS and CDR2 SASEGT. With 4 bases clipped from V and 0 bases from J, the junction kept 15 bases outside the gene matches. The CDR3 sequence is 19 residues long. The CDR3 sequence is CASSGGRDRAFPYQETQYF. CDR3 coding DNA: TGTGCCAGCAGTGGCGGCCGGGACAGGGCTTTCCCGTACCAAGAGACCCAGTACTTC.

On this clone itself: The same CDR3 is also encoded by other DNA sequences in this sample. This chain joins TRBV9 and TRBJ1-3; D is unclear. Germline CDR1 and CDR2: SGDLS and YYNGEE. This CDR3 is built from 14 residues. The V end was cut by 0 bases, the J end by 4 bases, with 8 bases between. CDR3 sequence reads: CASSVGGFGNTIYF. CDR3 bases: TGTGCCAGCAGCGTAGGAGGATTCGGAAACACCATATATTTT.

CDR3 loop: CASSQVIGVREKLFF. The CDR3 region has the DNA TGTGCCAGCAGCCAAGTTATAGGGGTACGCGAAAAACTGTTTTTT. This sequence joins TRBV14 and TRBJ1-4; D possibly corresponds to TRBD1 (5 bases). CDR1 and CDR2 from the germline V gene are SGHDN and FVKESK. The CDR3 runs 15 residues. Deletions cut 1 base from V and 8 bases from J, with 14 bases between.

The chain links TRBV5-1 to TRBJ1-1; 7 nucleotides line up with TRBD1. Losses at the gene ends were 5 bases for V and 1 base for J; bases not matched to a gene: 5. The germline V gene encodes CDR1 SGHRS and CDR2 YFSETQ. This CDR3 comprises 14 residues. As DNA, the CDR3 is TGCGCCAGCAGGACCGACAGGGCGAACACTGAAGCTTTCTTT. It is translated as CASRTDRANTEAFF.

The CDR3 sequence: CASSLASGRASEQYF. CDR3 coding DNA: TGTGCCAGCAGCTTAGCTAGCGGGAGGGCCAGCGAGCAGTACTTC. The chain has TRBV7-2 and TRBJ2-7, with 11 nucleotides matching TRBD2. The CDR3 extends over 15 amino acids. J lost 6 bases, V lost 0 bases, and 4 bases had no gene match. From germline, CDR1 is SGHTA and CDR2 FQGNSA.

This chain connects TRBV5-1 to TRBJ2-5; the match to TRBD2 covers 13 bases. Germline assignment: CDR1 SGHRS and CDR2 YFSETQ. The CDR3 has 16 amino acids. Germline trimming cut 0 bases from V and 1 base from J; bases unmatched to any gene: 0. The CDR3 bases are TGCGCCAGCAGCTTGGGACTAGCGGGAGGCCAAGAGACCCAGTACTTC. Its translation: CASSLGLAGGQETQYF. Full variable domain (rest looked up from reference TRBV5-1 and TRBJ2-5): KAGVTQTPRYLIKTRGQQVTLSCSPISGHRSVSWYQQTPGQGLQFLFEYFSETQRNKGNFPGRFSGRQFSNSRSEMNVSTLELGDSALYLCASSLGLAGGQETQYFGPGTRLLVL.

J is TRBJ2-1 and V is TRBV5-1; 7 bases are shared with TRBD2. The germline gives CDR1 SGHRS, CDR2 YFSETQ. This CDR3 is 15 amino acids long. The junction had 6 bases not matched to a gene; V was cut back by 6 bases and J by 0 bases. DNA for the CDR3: TGCGCCAGCACCATACTAGCGAGCTCCTACAATGAGCAGTTCTTC. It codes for CASTILASSYNEQFF.

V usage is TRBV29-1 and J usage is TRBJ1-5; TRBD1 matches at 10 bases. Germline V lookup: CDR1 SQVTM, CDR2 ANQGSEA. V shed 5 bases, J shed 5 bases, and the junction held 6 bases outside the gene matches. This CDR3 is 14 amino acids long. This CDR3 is CSVSSGTGDQPQHF. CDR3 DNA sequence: TGCAGCGTTTCCTCCGGGACAGGGGATCAGCCCCAGCATTTT.

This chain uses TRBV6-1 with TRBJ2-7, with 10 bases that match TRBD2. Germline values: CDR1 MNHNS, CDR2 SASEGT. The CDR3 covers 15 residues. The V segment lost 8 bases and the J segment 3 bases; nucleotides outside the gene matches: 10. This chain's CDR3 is CASSSGLAVGYEQYF. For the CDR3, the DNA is TGTGCCAGCTCCTCAGGACTAGCGGTTGGCTACGAGCAGTACTTC.